Listed here are 32 T cell receptor beta chains from one sample, sequenced in a study of blood T cell repertoires in COVID-19. Clones were read by immunoSEQ multiplex PCR, and TCRdb kept only the in-frame ones, dropping some. The sample has 200,000 or so clones; roughly 80% are singletons. Sequenced input: PBMCs or T cells enriched from blood (not recorded which). Receptors originate from a man in his forties or fifties who had recovered from COVID-19.

This rearrangement joins TRBV12-3 or TRBV12-4 to TRBJ1-1; 8 bases are shared with TRBD1. Unmatched junction bases numbered 8, after V lost 6 bases and J lost 11 bases. The CDR3 extends over 12 amino acids. The CDR3 reads CASSPQGVAAFF. The CDR3 DNA sequence: TGTGCCAGCAGCCCACAGGGGGTTGCGGCTTTCTTT.

The gene calls are TRBV11-3 and TRBJ2-7, with TRBD1 matching over 9 bases. Germline V gene data show CDR1 as SGHNT and CDR2 as YENEEA. The V segment lost 9 bases and the J segment 2 bases; nucleotides outside the gene matches: 17. The CDR3 loop spans 17 amino acids. CDR3 nucleotide sequence: TGTGCCAGGGTACCCTTTCTCCCGGGACAGGGAACCTACGAGCAGTACTTC. It is translated as CARVPFLPGQGTYEQYF.

V gene TRBV30 combines with J gene TRBJ2-7; 8 bases fit TRBD2. Germline V gene lookup returns CDR1 GTSNPN and CDR2 SVGIG (reference sequence). The CDR3 sequence is 15 residues long. V dropped 0 bases and J dropped 4; count of bases not matched to a gene: 8. This CDR3 is CAWSVGGGPAYEQYF. Here the CDR3 DNA reads TGTGCCTGGAGTGTAGGCGGGGGGCCAGCATACGAGCAGTACTTC.

The V gene is TRBV4-1, the J gene TRBJ1-1; no firm D call. There are 14 residues in the CDR3. Trimming stripped 0 bases from V and 0 bases from J, with 5 bases between. Germline CDR1 MGHRA, CDR2 YSYEKL. For the CDR3, the DNA is TGCGCCAGCAGCCAAGATCGAGTGAACACTGAAGCTTTCTTT. As protein: CASSQDRVNTEAFF.

The V and J genes are TRBV4-2 and TRBJ1-1; no definite D call. Germline V lookup: CDR1 LGHNA, CDR2 YNFKEQ. V lost 0 bases and J lost 7, with 15 bases in between. This CDR3 contains 15 residues. CDR3 nucleotides: TGTGCCAGCAGCCAAGATATCCCGGGGAGCCTTGAAGCTTTCTTT. Protein product: CASSQDIPGSLEAFF.

The chain joins TRBV19 to TRBJ2-1; tentative D call: TRBD2 (7 bases). V was cut by 7 bases and J by 9 bases, with 16 bases left in between. This CDR3 has 13 residues. Germline values: CDR1 LNHDA, CDR2 SQIVND (reference sequence). CDR3 sequence (DNA): TGTGCCAGTAAGGAGGGGGGGCAAGGTGAGCAGTTCTTC. Amino acid sequence: CASKEGGQGEQFF.

The rearrangement joins TRBV5-6 to TRBJ2-5, with TRBD1 as a possible D gene (5 bases). CDR3 length equals 14 residues. V was clipped by 0 bases and J by 4 bases, with 10 bases between them. Looked up from germline, CDR1 is SGHDT and CDR2 is YYEEEE. This CDR3 is CASSLEVGAETQYF. DNA for the CDR3: TGTGCCAGCAGCTTGGAGGTTGGGGCAGAGACCCAGTACTTC.

This clone was detected once. The chain has TRBV7-9 and TRBJ1-1; D not certain. V lost 5 bases, J lost 0 bases, and 7 bases lay in between. Germline V lookup: CDR1 SEHNR, CDR2 FQNEAQ (reference sequence). The CDR3 is 13 residues long. The CDR3 bases are TGTGCCAGCAGCCCCGACATGAACACTGAAGCTTTCTTT. Translation: CASSPDMNTEAFF. The complete variable domain, with remaining parts taken from reference TRBV7-9 and TRBJ1-1, reads DTGVSQNPRHKITKRGQNVTFRCDPISEHNRLYWYRQTLGQGPEFLTYFQNEAQLEKSRLLSDRFSAERPKGSFSTLEIQRTEQGDSAMYLCASSPDMNTEAFFGQGTRLTVV.

This rearrangement joins TRBV19 to TRBJ1-2; 8 bases fit TRBD1. J gave up 9 bases and V 5 bases, and 8 bases lay outside the gene matches. Germline V CDR1 and CDR2: LNHDA, SQIVND (reference sequence). The CDR3 consists of 13 residues. CDR3: CASSLLGQGRYTF. The CDR3 DNA is TGTGCCAGTAGTCTCCTCGGACAGGGACGCTACACCTTC.

The chain uses TRBV5-6 and TRBJ1-6; D call uncertain. Germline lookup yields CDR1 SGHDT and CDR2 YYEEEE. V was shortened by 0 bases and J by 13 bases, with 11 bases between the two germline ends. The CDR3 covers 13 residues. The CDR3 spells CASSLEGGPPLHF. The CDR3, as DNA: TGTGCCAGCAGCTTGGAGGGCGGGCCTCCCCTCCACTTT.

The gene calls are TRBV19 and TRBJ1-6; 7 positions agree with TRBD1. Germline lookup yields CDR1 LNHDA and CDR2 SQIVND (reference sequence). With V trimmed by 4 bases and J by 9 bases, 6 bases remained unmatched. The CDR3 runs 14 residues. CDR3 DNA sequence: TGTGCCAGTAGTACACAGGGGACCGGTTCACCCCTCCACTTT. Protein sequence: CASSTQGTGSPLHF.

The gene calls are TRBV6-5 and TRBJ1-4, with 9 bases identical to TRBD1. J gave up 7 bases and V 2 bases, and 5 bases lay outside the gene matches. Germline loops: CDR1 MNHEY, CDR2 SVGAGI. The CDR3 contains 15 residues. The DNA for the CDR3 is TGTGCCAGCAGTTACATCGGGACAGGGATTGAAAAACTGTTTTTT. Translated, it gives CASSYIGTGIEKLFF.

V gene TRBV6-5 combines with J gene TRBJ1-5; no clear D gene. The CDR3 is 13 amino acids. The V end lost 6 bases, the J end lost 5 bases, and 11 bases lay between the germline ends. Germline V gene sequence: CDR1 MNHEY, CDR2 SVGAGI. This CDR3 reads CASRLAGYQPQHF. In DNA form, the CDR3 reads TGTGCCAGCAGATTGGCAGGATATCAGCCCCAGCATTTT.

This clone was observed a few times. CDR3: CATSSATSGGASEQYF. The CDR3 coding sequence is TGTGCCACCAGCAGTGCGACTAGCGGGGGGGCAAGCGAGCAGTACTTC. This chain joins TRBV15 and TRBJ2-7; 14 bases are shared with TRBD2. The CDR3 loop spans 16 amino acids. Germline CDR1 is LNHNV and CDR2 is YYDKDF (reference sequence). V dropped 3 bases and J dropped 6; count of bases not matched to a gene: 7.

The chain carries TRBV25-1 and TRBJ2-7; a possible D gene is TRBD2 (6 bases). Germline CDR1 reads MGHDK; CDR2 reads SYGVNS. The CDR3 totals 17 residues. V lost 6 bases to trimming and J lost 6 bases, with 27 bases between them. CDR3 sequence: CASSPPGGALSIREQYF. In DNA, the CDR3 is TGTGCCAGCAGCCCCCCCGGAGGGGCCCTATCTATACGCGAGCAGTACTTC.

The gene calls are TRBV19 and TRBJ2-7; 9 bases agree with TRBD1. The CDR3 loop spans 15 amino acids. CDR1 and CDR2 (germline): LNHDA, SQIVND (reference sequence). V shed 2 bases and J 6 bases; nucleotides not matched to a gene: 8. The CDR3 region has the DNA TGTGCCAGTAGTATATGGAAGGACAGGGGTGCCGAGCAGTACTTC. It translates to CASSIWKDRGAEQYF.

This rearrangement joins TRBV24-1 to TRBJ1-2; perhaps TRBD1 as D (5 bases). CDR1 KGHDR and CDR2 SFDVKD come from the germline V gene. Trimming shortened V by 4 bases and J by 11 bases, and 16 bases separated the two germline ends. CDR3 length: 13 amino acids. CDR3 in amino acids: CATSEEGLEEYTF. The CDR3 DNA reads as TGTGCCACCAGTGAGGAGGGGCTTGAGGAATACACCTTC.

The chain joins TRBV7-6 to TRBJ2-1; 7 bases fit TRBD1. The J segment lost 5 bases and the V segment lost 5 bases, leaving 9 bases of the junction unmatched. The CDR3 length is 15 residues. Per the germline V gene, CDR1 is SGHVS and CDR2 is FNYEAQ. CDR3 in amino acids: CASSMRQGRDNEQFF. The DNA for the CDR3 is TGTGCCAGCAGCATGAGACAGGGTCGGGACAATGAGCAGTTCTTC.

The chain combines TRBV24-1 with TRBJ2-1; D not certain. The CDR3 extends over 14 amino acids. V shed 6 bases and J shed 5 bases, with 13 bases lying between them. Germline V CDR1 and CDR2: KGHDR, SFDVKD. The CDR3 spells CATSLSLLDNEQFF. The CDR3 DNA reads as TGTGCCACCAGTCTCTCCCTATTAGACAATGAGCAGTTCTTC.

CDR3 nucleotide sequence: TGTGCCAGCAGTGAAGAGGAGTCAAGACACTATGGCTACACCTTC. This gives the protein CASSEEESRHYGYTF. The chain uses TRBV2 and TRBJ1-2; D unresolved. V was clipped by 1 base and J by 3 bases, with 12 bases between them. In germline, CDR1 is SNHLY, CDR2 FYNNEI. The CDR3 spans 15 residues.

This chain links TRBV7-2 with TRBJ1-2, with a tentative D call TRBD1 (6 bases). Germline assignment: CDR1 SGHTA and CDR2 FQGNSA. V lost 5 bases to trimming and J lost 8 bases, with 18 bases between them. The CDR3 loop spans 14 amino acids. The CDR3 loop reads CASSQPSGARGYTF. Here the CDR3 DNA reads TGTGCCAGCAGCCAACCCTCAGGGGCGCGAGGCTACACCTTC.

CDR3 region: CSASLTGNEQFF. CDR3 bases: TGCAGTGCTAGTCTCACTGGCAATGAGCAGTTCTTC. The rearrangement links TRBV20-1 to TRBJ2-1; D remains ambiguous. The CDR3 contains 12 residues. Looked up from germline, CDR1 is DFQATT and CDR2 is SNEGSKA (reference sequence). V shed 3 bases and J shed 6 bases, with 9 bases lying between them.

The V gene is TRBV7-9, the J gene TRBJ1-1; a possible D gene is TRBD1 (5 bases). Trimming left V 1 base short and J 0 bases short, with 15 bases between. The length of the CDR3 is 17 residues. CDR1 and CDR2 from the germline V gene are SEHNR and FQNEAQ (reference sequence). The CDR3 region has the DNA TGTGCCAGCAGCTTAGGTTCGGCCAGGGCGATGAACACTGAAGCTTTCTTT. Amino acids: CASSLGSARAMNTEAFF.

The chain carries TRBV6-1 and TRBJ2-5; D is ambiguous. V was pared by 3 bases and J by 5 bases, with 16 bases between. Per the germline V gene, CDR1 is MNHNS and CDR2 is SASEGT. CDR3 length equals 15 residues. This CDR3 is CASSDELKRSETQYF. In DNA, the CDR3 is TGTGCCAGCAGTGACGAGCTTAAGAGGTCGGAGACCCAGTACTTC.

The rearrangement links TRBV2 to TRBJ1-1; D perhaps matches TRBD1 (5 bases). The V end was cut by 5 bases, the J end by 6 bases, with 16 bases between. Germline lookup yields CDR1 SNHLY and CDR2 FYNNEI. The CDR3 spans 14 residues. The CDR3 is CASSYSGWVSEAFF. The CDR3 DNA follows: TGTGCCAGCAGTTATTCAGGGTGGGTGTCTGAAGCTTTCTTT. Combining the CDR3 with reference TRBV2 and TRBJ1-1 gives the whole variable domain EPEVTQTPSHQVTQMGQEVILRCVPISNHLYFYWYRQILGQKVEFLVSFYNNEISEKSEIFDDQFSVERPDGSNFTLKIRSTKLEDSAMYFCASSYSGWVSEAFFGQGTRLTVV.

V is TRBV2 and J is TRBJ2-2; possibly TRBD1 for D (6 bases). Germline V lookup: CDR1 SNHLY, CDR2 FYNNEI. This CDR3 comprises 16 residues. Trimming stripped 11 bases from V and 3 bases from J, with 22 bases between. The CDR3 sequence: CAALAGAKKYTGELFF. The DNA for the CDR3 is TGTGCCGCATTAGCAGGGGCCAAGAAATACACCGGGGAGCTGTTTTTT.

The chain couples TRBV10-2 to TRBJ2-2; TRBD2 matches 11 bases. CDR3 length equals 15 residues. Germline CDR1 is WSHSY and CDR2 is SAAADI. V lost 6 bases, J lost 6 bases, and 6 bases stayed unmatched. The CDR3 sequence is CASRIAGGLAGELFF. The CDR3 bases are TGCGCCAGCAGGATAGCGGGGGGGCTCGCCGGGGAGCTGTTTTTT.

This clone was counted once. The V gene is TRBV29-1, the J gene TRBJ2-5; 9 bases align to TRBD1. Germline V gives CDR1 SQVTM, CDR2 ANQGSEA. The CDR3 is made up of 12 amino acids. The J segment lost 5 bases and the V segment lost 6 bases, leaving 4 bases of the junction unmatched. The CDR3 here is CSVQGAGETQYF. The CDR3 DNA sequence: TGCAGCGTACAGGGGGCAGGGGAGACCCAGTACTTC.

This chain links TRBV4-1 with TRBJ1-2; no reliable D call. The germline CDR1 and CDR2 sequences are MGHRA and YSYEKL. The CDR3 extends over 13 amino acids. V shed 1 base and J shed 8 bases, with 11 bases lying between them. The CDR3 protein is CASSQGSGWGYTF. In DNA form, the CDR3 reads TGCGCCAGCAGCCAAGGGTCGGGGTGGGGCTACACCTTC.

V is TRBV7-2 and J is TRBJ1-1; a possible D gene is TRBD1 (6 bases). Germline V CDR1 and CDR2: SGHTA, FQGNSA. V lost 5 bases, J lost 6 bases, and 13 bases lay in between. The CDR3 is 13 residues long. The CDR3 loop reads CASSPHQGSEAFF. The CDR3 DNA is TGTGCCAGCAGCCCCCATCAGGGGTCTGAAGCTTTCTTT.

The chain combines TRBV3-1 (or the pseudogene TRBV3-2) with TRBJ1-1; a possible D gene is TRBD1 (5 bases). V lost 1 base to trimming and J lost 1 base, with 10 bases between them. Looked up from germline, CDR1 is LGHDT and CDR2 is YNNKEL (reference sequence). CDR3 length equals 15 residues. CDR3: CASSQAGFGNTEAFF. The CDR3 DNA is TGTGCCAGCAGCCAAGCAGGGTTCGGGAACACTGAAGCTTTCTTT.

The chain has TRBV10-3 and TRBJ1-3, with D possibly being TRBD1 (5 bases). Germline V lookup: CDR1 ENHRY, CDR2 SYGVKD. Trimming pared 4 bases from V and 3 bases from J, leaving 16 bases between. The CDR3 consists of 16 residues. The CDR3 here is CAISAQNPGDGNTIYF. In DNA form, the CDR3 reads TGTGCCATCAGTGCCCAAAACCCGGGGGATGGAAACACCATATATTTT.